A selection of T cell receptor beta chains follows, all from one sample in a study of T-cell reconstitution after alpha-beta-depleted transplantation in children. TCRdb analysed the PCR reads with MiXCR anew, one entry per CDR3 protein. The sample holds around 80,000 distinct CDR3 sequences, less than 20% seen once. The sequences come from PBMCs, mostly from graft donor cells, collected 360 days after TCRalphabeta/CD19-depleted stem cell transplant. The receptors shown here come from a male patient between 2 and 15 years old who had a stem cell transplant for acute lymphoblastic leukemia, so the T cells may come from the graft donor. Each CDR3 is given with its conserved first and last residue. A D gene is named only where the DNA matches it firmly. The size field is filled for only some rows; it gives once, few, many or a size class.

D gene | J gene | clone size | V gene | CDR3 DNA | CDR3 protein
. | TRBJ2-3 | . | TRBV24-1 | TGTGCCACCAGCGGTGGCCCAGCGGAAGGATGGATGGATACGCAGTATTTT | CATSGGPAEGWMDTQYF
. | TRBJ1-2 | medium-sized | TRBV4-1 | TGCGCCAGCAGCCAAGCAGCTGGGGGCGCTTATGGCTACACCTTC | CASSQAAGGAYGYTF
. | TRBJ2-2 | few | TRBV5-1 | TGCGCCAGCAGCTATACCATAGATAACACCGGGGAGCTGTTTTTT | CASSYTIDNTGELFF
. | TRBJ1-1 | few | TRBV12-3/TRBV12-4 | TGTGCCAGCAGTTTTGGGGTGACAGGTAGGGGTGAAGCTTTCTTT | CASSFGVTGRGEAFF
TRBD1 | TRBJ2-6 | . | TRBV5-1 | TGCGCCAGCAGCTCCGGGACAGGGGTATCTGGGGCCAACGTCCTGACTTTC | CASSSGTGVSGANVLTF
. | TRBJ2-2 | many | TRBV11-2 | TGTGCCAGCAGCTTAGGGGGAGACGGCACCGGGGAGCTGTTTTTT | CASSLGGDGTGELFF
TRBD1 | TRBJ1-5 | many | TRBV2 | TGTGCCAGCAGGGAGGGGGCTGGCAATCAGCCCCAGCATTTT | CASREGAGNQPQHF
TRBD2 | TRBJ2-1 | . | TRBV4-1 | TGCGCCAGCAGCCGACCGGGACTAGCGGGACCCTACAATGAGCAGTTCTTC | CASSRPGLAGPYNEQFF
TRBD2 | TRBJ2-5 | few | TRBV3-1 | TGTGCCAGCAGCCAAGATTCTGGCGGGAGAAAGACCCAGTACTTC | CASSQDSGGRKTQYF
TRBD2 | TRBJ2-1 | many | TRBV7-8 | TGTGCCAGCAGCTTGAGACTAGCGGGATACAATGAGCAGTTCTTC | CASSLRLAGYNEQFF
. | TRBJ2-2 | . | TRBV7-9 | TGTGCCAGCAGCGCGGGACATACGAACACCGGGGAGCTGTTTTTT | CASSAGHTNTGELFF
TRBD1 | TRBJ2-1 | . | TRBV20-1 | TGCAGTGCCCCGACCTACAGGGGGCAGGGGTACAATGAGCAGTTCTTC | CSAPTYRGQGYNEQFF
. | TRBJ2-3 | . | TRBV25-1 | TGTGCCAGCAGTGAATACAAGTTCGGTCCAGATACGCAGTATTTT | CASSEYKFGPDTQYF
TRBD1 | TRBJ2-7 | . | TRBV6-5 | TGTGCCAGCAGTTACTCGCTTGACAGGGGTAAGGTCTACGAGCAGTACTTC | CASSYSLDRGKVYEQYF
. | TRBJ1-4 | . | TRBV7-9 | TGTGCCAGCAGCCCCCAGGGAGGAGCAACTAATGAAAAACTGTTTTTT | CASSPQGGATNEKLFF
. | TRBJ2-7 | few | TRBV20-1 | TGCAGTGCTAGGCAAAGAGAGGGAGCCTACGAGCAGTACTTC | CSARQREGAYEQYF
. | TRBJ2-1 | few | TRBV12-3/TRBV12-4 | TGTGCCAGCAGTTGGGGGGGGGGCAGGAATGAGCAGTTCTTC | CASSWGGGRNEQFF
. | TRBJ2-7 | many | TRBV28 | TGTGCCAGCAGTTCGGGGGTGGGAGAGCAGTACTTC | CASSSGVGEQYF
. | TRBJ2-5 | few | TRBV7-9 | TGTGCCAGCAGCATTACGGACGGGCGAGGGGGGACCCAGTACTTC | CASSITDGRGGTQYF
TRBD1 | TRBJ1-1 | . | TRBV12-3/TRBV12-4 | TGTGCCAGCAGTTCCGGACAGGGGGGGGATACTGAAGCTTTCTTT | CASSSGQGGDTEAFF
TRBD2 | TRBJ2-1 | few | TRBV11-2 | TGTGCCAGCAGCCACCAAACCGGCGGACTAGCGGATTACAATGAGCAGTTCTTC | CASSHQTGGLADYNEQFF
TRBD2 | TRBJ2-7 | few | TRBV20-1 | TGCAGTGCTAGGTCGTTTAGAGGCGGGAGGGCCTACGAGCAGTACTTC | CSARSFRGGRAYEQYF